This entry is about one T cell receptor beta chain. Its target is unknown. Per germline, CDR1 MGHDK and CDR2 SYGVNS. With 5 bases removed from V and 2 bases from J, the gap between germline ends came to 14 bases. This CDR3 is 15 amino acids long. The record originates from a study of shared clonotypes between healthy human individuals. The study, taken as a whole, reports: In contrast to clonotypes shared by all four donors, non-shared clonotypes had lower generation probabilities. Large depth notwithstanding, sorted-subset sequencing proved incomplete by rarefaction.

The protocol was immunoSEQ multiplex PCR, while the TCRdb copy is restricted to in-frame clones and leaves out a portion. The sample holds around 200,000 clones, about 66% seen once. The sample taken for sequencing was memory CD4+ T cells sorted from blood. Subset given: CD45RA-negative fraction. This clonotype was sampled from a man aged 25 to 45 in good health. The V and J genes are TRBV25-1 and TRBJ2-3, with D possibly TRBD2 on 6 matching bases. The CDR3 loop is CASSWGGIHTDTQYF. CDR3 DNA sequence: TGTGCCAGCAGTTGGGGCGGGATCCACACAGATACGCAGTATTTT.